The clone carrying this T cell receptor beta chain was seen more than once but under ten times. Its target is not known. The CDR3 is 14 residues long. V was trimmed by 4 bases and J by 9 bases, leaving 16 bases between them. CDR1 and CDR2 from the germline V gene are LNHDA and SQIVND (reference sequence). The data are from a study of beta chain features in type 1 diabetes. Expressed TCRB transcripts were sequenced, since all the RNA that had been isolated was reverse transcribed. The read count averaged roughly 3.5 million across naive, central memory and regulatory T cell samples. The table came from immunoSEQ multiplex PCR; TCRdb's copy has only in-frame clones and leaves some out. This sample has almost 350,000 clones; roughly a fifth occur once, and the top ten carry approximately 0.046%. General study points: Cells that show high TCR expression could be over-represented by cDNA sequencing. Patients' naive, central memory and regulatory TCRB repertoires appeared more alike than those of healthy donors.

Averaging around 120 mL, one heparinised blood draw was given by each donor. Material for sequencing was naive CD4+ T cells from blood. This clonotype was sampled from a woman aged 18-29 years in good health. This chain connects TRBV19 to TRBJ2-1, with a tentative D call TRBD2 (5 bases). The CDR3 sequence: CASSTSSRRGEQFF. CDR3 sequence (DNA): TGTGCCAGTAGTACATCTAGCCGCCGCGGTGAGCAGTTCTTC.